The 11 T cell receptor beta chains listed next were all sequenced from one sample in a study of beta chain features in type 1 diabetes. Every bit of the isolated RNA underwent reverse transcription, so sequencing read expressed TCRB transcripts. Sequencing used immunoSEQ multiplex PCR; TCRdb keeps in-frame clones, though not all of them. Counted here are about 120,000 clones, about a sixth occurring once; the ten biggest clones make up about 2.5%. The antigens for these receptors are not known. General study points: Within each of all four CD4+ subsets, Type 1 diabetes patients had TCRB CDR3s that were moderately but significantly shorter.

The sequenced sample was central memory CD4+ T cells from blood. These TCRs come from a man aged 30-40 years with type 1 diabetes.

This clone came up a few times. Possible read error: a much larger clone is one base away. The gene calls are TRBV7-3 and TRBJ1-4; D gene ambiguous. V lost 4 bases and J lost 0, with 9 bases in between. This CDR3 has 15 amino acids. Per the germline V gene, CDR1 is SGHTA and CDR2 is FQGTGA. CDR3 protein: CASSSTVTTNEKLFF. The CDR3 region has the DNA TGTGCCAGCAGCTCCACAGTGACAACTAATGAAAAACTGTTTTTT. Together with reference TRBV7-3 and TRBJ1-4, the CDR3 gives the full variable domain: GAGVSQTPSNKVTEKGKYVELRCDPISGHTALYWYRQSLGQGPEFLIYFQGTGAADDSGLPNDRFFAVRPEGSVSTLKIQRTERGDSAVYLCASSSTVTTNEKLFFGSGTQLSVL.

V gene TRBV28 combines with J gene TRBJ2-1, with D unresolved. Per the germline V gene, CDR1 is MDHEN and CDR2 is SYDVKM. This CDR3 spans 14 amino acids. Trimming cost V 5 bases and J 12 bases, with 20 bases left between them. The CDR3 sequence: CASSPRTSPERQFF. In DNA, the CDR3 is TGTGCCAGCAGTCCCCGAACCTCACCCGAGAGGCAGTTCTTC. Combining the CDR3 with reference TRBV28 and TRBJ2-1 gives the whole variable domain DVKVTQSSRYLVKRTGEKVFLECVQDMDHENMFWYRQDPGLGLRLIYFSYDVKMKEKGDIPEGYSVSREKKERFSLILESASTNQTSMYLCASSPRTSPERQFFGPGTRLTVL.

V usage is TRBV2 and J usage is TRBJ2-7; 11 nucleotides line up with TRBD1. Germline lookup yields CDR1 SNHLY and CDR2 FYNNEI. CDR3 length equals 13 residues. J lost 4 bases, V lost 6 bases, and 2 bases had no gene match. CDR3 residues: CASRDRGQYEQYF. As DNA, the CDR3 is TGTGCCAGCAGGGACAGGGGGCAATACGAGCAGTACTTC.

V is TRBV5-1 and J is TRBJ2-3, with TRBD2 identical over 9 bases. With V trimmed by 1 base and J by 4 bases, 4 bases remained unmatched. Germline V gives CDR1 SGHRS, CDR2 YFSETQ. This CDR3 region has 15 residues. In DNA, the CDR3 is TGCGCCAGCAGCTTGCTAGCGGGGAGCCCAGATACGCAGTATTTT. Amino acid sequence: CASSLLAGSPDTQYF.

The V gene is TRBV7-2, the J gene TRBJ1-5; a weak D match, TRBD1 (5 bases). The CDR3 has 15 residues. The V and J ends lost 1 base and 5 bases respectively, with 12 bases between them. Germline V gene sequence: CDR1 SGHTA, CDR2 FQGNSA. The CDR3 loop reads CASSLDPGRDQPQHF. The DNA for the CDR3 is TGTGCCAGCAGCTTAGATCCAGGGAGGGATCAGCCCCAGCATTTT. Variable domain in full (rest from reference TRBV7-2 and TRBJ1-5): GAGVSQSPSNKVTEKGKDVELRCDPISGHTALYWYRQSLGQGLEFLIYFQGNSAPDKSGLPSDRFSAERTGGSVSTLTIQRTQQEDSAVYLCASSLDPGRDQPQHFGDGTRLSIL.

This clone was seen only a few times. The CDR3 nucleotides read TGTGCCAGCAGCTTCGGCACGGGCTACGAGCAGTACTTC. It yields the protein CASSFGTGYEQYF. The chain has TRBV7-2 and TRBJ2-7; D unclear. Germline CDR1 SGHTA, CDR2 FQGNSA. Trimming took 3 bases from V and 3 from J, leaving 9 bases between them. The length of the CDR3 is 13 residues.

In its sample, this clone was seen a few times. The chain recombines TRBV30 with TRBJ2-3; D may be TRBD1 or TRBD2 (6 bases each). CDR1 is GTSNPN and CDR2 is SVGIG in the germline V gene (reference sequence). V was cut by 4 bases and J by 0 bases, with 14 bases left in between. This CDR3 comprises 15 residues. The CDR3 spells CAWTLTGTSTDTQYF. CDR3 nucleotides: TGTGCCTGGACGCTTACAGGGACTAGCACAGATACGCAGTATTTT.

This clone has only a few counts. The junction and the germline gene differ at one end; a read error may be behind it. The chain joins TRBV7-9 to TRBJ2-1, with 7 bases fitting TRBD2. The length of the CDR3 is 10 residues. Germline CDR1 and CDR2: SEHNR and FQNEAQ (reference sequence). CDR3 in amino acids: CASSSGLLVF. The CDR3 DNA is TGTGCCAGCAGCTCGGGACTACTGGTCTTC. Complete variable domain (other parts from reference TRBV7-9 and TRBJ2-1): DTGVSQNPRHKITKRGQNVTFRCDPISEHNRLYWYRQTLGQGPEFLTYFQNEAQLEKSRLLSDRFSAERPKGSFSTLEIQRTEQGDSAMYLCASSSGLLVFGPGTRLTVL.

Comment on this clone: A far larger clone is a single base away, which makes a read error likely. The chain is built from TRBV13 and TRBJ2-6; unclear D gene. The germline CDR1 and CDR2 sequences are PRHDT and FYEKMQ (reference sequence). CDR3 length equals 14 residues. V lost 1 base and J lost 0, with 1 base in between. Written as DNA, the CDR3 is TGTGCCAGCAGCTTAGCCTCTGGGGCCAACGTCCTGACTTTC. This gives the protein CASSLASGANVLTF.

Regarding this clone: The same CDR3 is also encoded by other DNA sequences in this sample. CDR3 sequence (DNA): TGTGCCAGCAGCGCCGGACAGGGGAGGGAGCAGTACTTC. This translates into CASSAGQGREQYF. The J gene is TRBJ2-7, the V gene TRBV7-2; 9 positions agree with TRBD1. In germline, CDR1 is SGHTA, CDR2 FQGNSA. The length of the CDR3 is 13 residues. The V gene end was trimmed by 5 bases and the J gene end by 7 bases; junction bases not matched to a gene: 6.

This clone is large in the sample. This sample also contains other DNA sequences that code for the same CDR3. The chain links TRBV29-1 to TRBJ2-5, with TRBD1 matching over 7 bases. Trimming removed 4 bases from V and 4 bases from J; junction bases left unmatched: 6. Germline V CDR1 and CDR2: SQVTM, ANQGSEA. This CDR3 contains 13 residues. This CDR3 is CSVVWGQRETQYF. In DNA, the CDR3 is TGCAGCGTTGTTTGGGGACAGCGAGAGACCCAGTACTTC.